This T cell receptor (beta chain) came from a study of spatial heterogeneity in lung cancer. Whole-study context: When available, follow-up PBMC samples taken a median of around 2 years after resection were sequenced.

TCR cDNA molecules each had a unique molecular identifier. TCRdb re-called the 5' RACE reads through MiXCR, storing one row per CDR3 protein. The sample shows 25,000 to 35,000 distinct CDR3 sequences, about 5.2% of them seen only once. As to time point: blood at routine non-recurrence follow-up after resection. TCRs were sequenced from unsorted whole RNA of tumor, nontumor lung or PBMC. Germline CDR1 is LGHDT and CDR2 is YNNKEL (reference sequence). The CDR3 contains 16 residues. The ends lost 4 bases at V and 6 bases at J; junction bases unmatched: 7. The TCR originated in a female donor with early-stage non-small cell lung cancer. V is TRBV3-1 and J is TRBJ2-1, with TRBD2 matching 12 bases. Source: PBMCs, taken at follow-up. The CDR3 protein is CASSPTTSGSINEQFF. The CDR3 region has the DNA TGTGCCAGCAGCCCAACGACTAGCGGGAGTATCAATGAGCAGTTCTTC.